In its sample, the clone carrying this TCR beta chain was seen a few times. The antigen remains unidentified. Making the bulk TCR libraries relied on previously described methods and listed TCR primers. From the PCR reads, TCRdb called clonotypes with MiXCR, one entry per CDR3 protein. The sample holds about 510,000 distinct CDR3 sequences, about 20% seen once. The CDR3 is made up of 12 amino acids. V lost 5 bases to trimming and J lost 7 bases; unmatched junction nucleotides: 7. Germline CDR1 reads GTSNPN; CDR2 reads SVGIG (reference sequence). This sample is drawn from a study of molecular identifiers for immune sequencing clone quantification. General study results and limits: Identical TCR molecules sharing a barcode could underestimate highly expanded clone sizes. The study found clones above 20 RNA copies held over 99% of effector molecules and under 1% in naive cells.

Sorting was used to obtain naive CD8 T cells (CD8+CD4-CCR7+CD45RA+). The chain employs TRBV30 and TRBJ2-5; 7 bases are shared with TRBD1. This clonotype was obtained from a human donor in good health. Some libraries in this study had Jurkat cell RNA spiked in. Material: naive CD8+ T cells from blood, with Jurkat cell RNA spiked in. Described subset: FACS-sorted CD8+CD4-CCR7+CD45RA+ naive T cells. DNA for the CDR3: TGTGCCTGGGGACAGGAAGTAGGGACCCAGTACTTC. Protein: CAWGQEVGTQYF.